The clone carrying this TCR beta chain has ten or more counts. Its antigen is currently unknown. As for time point: newly diagnosed GD, antithyroid drugs for less than 3 months. With RNA extracted from PBMCs as input, the TCR library was made. HTBI primers from iRepertoire and Arm-PCR of CDR3 regions yielded the TCR beta libraries. TCRdb processed the multiplex PCR reads anew with MiXCR; each CDR3 protein has one entry. Found here are about 540,000 distinct CDR3 sequences, approximately 13% of them singletons; the top ten hold roughly a tenth. This entry comes from a study of regulatory T cells in long-lasting Graves disease. Study outcomes and limitations: Persistent disease exhibited a predilection for TRBV28, TRBJ1-2 and TRBJ2-5.

Trimming cost V 3 bases and J 7 bases; bases outside gene matches: 7. The germline CDR1 and CDR2 sequences are SEHNR and FQNEAQ (reference sequence). The CDR3 runs 14 residues. This sample was also put to use in a study of T cells in Graves' hyperthyroidism and ophthalmopathy. That paper states: Over 18 months, lack of ophthalmopathy progression marked Graves' hyperthyroidism as stable.

Material: peripheral blood mononuclear cells (PBMCs), obtained at new diagnosis, from a patient treated with antithyroid drugs. The TCR sequence derives from a man aged 25-40 years with Graves disease. V usage is TRBV7-9 and J usage is TRBJ1-2; TRBD1 aligns across 8 bases. The DNA of the CDR3 is TGTGCCAGCAGCTTTCCTCAGGGGGCCGGTGGCTACACCTTC. Its translation: CASSFPQGAGGYTF. Supplemented by reference TRBV7-9 and TRBJ1-2, the full variable domain reads DTGVSQNPRHKITKRGQNVTFRCDPISEHNRLYWYRQTLGQGPEFLTYFQNEAQLEKSRLLSDRFSAERPKGSFSTLEIQRTEQGDSAMYLCASSFPQGAGGYTFGSGTRLTVV.